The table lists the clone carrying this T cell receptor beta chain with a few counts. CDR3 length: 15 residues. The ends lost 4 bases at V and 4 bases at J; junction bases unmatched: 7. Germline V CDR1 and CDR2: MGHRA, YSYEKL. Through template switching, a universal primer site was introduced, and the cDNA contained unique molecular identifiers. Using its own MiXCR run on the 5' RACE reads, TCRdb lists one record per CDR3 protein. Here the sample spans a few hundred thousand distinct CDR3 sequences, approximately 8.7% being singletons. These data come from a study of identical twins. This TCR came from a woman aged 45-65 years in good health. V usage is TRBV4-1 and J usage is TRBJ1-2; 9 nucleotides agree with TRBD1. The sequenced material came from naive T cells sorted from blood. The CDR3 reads CASSRWDRDPYGYTF. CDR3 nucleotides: TGCGCCAGCAGCCGATGGGACAGGGACCCCTATGGCTACACCTTC.